This is a list of T cell receptor beta chains from one sample in a study of cytomegalovirus exposure and HLA in healthy donors. Measured with immunoSEQ multiplex PCR; TCRdb has only the in-frame clones, and not every one. Among around 100,000 clones listed, about 70% were seen once. Sample: PBMCs. The receptor set was obtained from a man aged 30 to 39 in good health and CMV-seropositive. Each CDR3 is given with its conserved first and last residue. The D gene is left open where the match is weak. Expanded clones are given a class, and other clones once, few, many or no size at all.

>17|few|TRBV11-3|TRBD1|TRBJ2-6
TGTGCCAGCAACAGGGGCGGAAATTTGGTTGGGGCCAACGTCCTGACTTTC
CASNRGGNLVGANVLTF
>14|-|TRBV27|TRBD2|TRBJ2-2
TGTGCCAGCCGCCCGGGGGGGAGGGACGGGGAGCTGTTTTTT
CASRPGGRDGELFF
>15|-|TRBV19|TRBD1|TRBJ1-4
TGTGCCAGTAGTGTAACCGGGACAGGGGGCGAAAAACTGTTTTTT
CASSVTGTGGEKLFF
>15|-|TRBV6-6|TRBD1|TRBJ2-3
TGTGCCAGCAGCAGGACAGGGCGAAGCACAGATACGCAGTATTTT
CASSRTGRSTDTQYF
>15|-|TRBV7-9|-|TRBJ2-1
TGTGCCAGCAGCTTAGGGGCTAGCGACTACAATGAGCAGTTCTTC
CASSLGASDYNEQFF
>13|-|TRBV27|TRBD2|TRBJ2-1
TGTGCCAGCGAGGCCGGGGGGGGCAATGAGCAGTTCTTC
CASEAGGGNEQFF
>15|-|TRBV4-1|-|TRBJ2-3
TGCGCCAGCAGCCAAGTTGGGCCAGCCACAGATACGCAGTATTTT
CASSQVGPATDTQYF
>15|-|TRBV9|TRBD1|TRBJ1-2
TGTGCCAGCAGCGTTAGGACAGGGGGCTTCTATGGCTACACCTTC
CASSVRTGGFYGYTF
>16|-|TRBV27|-|TRBJ2-1
TGTGCCAGCAGTATACTACCGACGCTAGCAAGTGATGAGCAGTTCTTC
CASSILPTLASDEQFF
>18|-|TRBV5-4|TRBD1|TRBJ2-2
TGTGCCAGCAGCTTTGGGGGGACAGGGGGGATTTTTACCGGGGAGCTGTTTTTT
CASSFGGTGGIFTGELFF